This T cell receptor beta chain was identified during a study of PD-1 blockade in mismatch repair-deficient tumors. Study details: Patients had about 13 mismatch repair-deficient cancer types and were previously treated and progressing.

Study-level results: Tumor-resident clones, often undetectable pretreatment in blood, expanded then contracted after pembrolizumab.

A few counts support this clone. Antigen unknown. The ends were cut back, 11 bases at V and 3 bases at J, with 14 bases in the middle. Germline V lookup: CDR1 MNHEY, CDR2 SMNVEV (reference sequence). The CDR3 sequence is 12 residues long. Repertoires were generated with immunoSEQ multiplex PCR, while TCRdb's copy carries only in-frame clones and drops some. The repertoire consists of under 75,000 clones, with roughly 88% occurring once and the leading ten covering about 15%. The sequencing used peripheral blood, collected 52 weeks after starting pembrolizumab. The receptor's source is an adult with mismatch repair-deficient cancer. V and J are TRBV27 and TRBJ2-7, with a weak D call TRBD2 (7 bases). CDR3 nucleotide sequence: TGTGCCCCCGGGGGCGGGAGCTACGAGCAGTACTTC. The encoded protein is CAPGGGSYEQYF.